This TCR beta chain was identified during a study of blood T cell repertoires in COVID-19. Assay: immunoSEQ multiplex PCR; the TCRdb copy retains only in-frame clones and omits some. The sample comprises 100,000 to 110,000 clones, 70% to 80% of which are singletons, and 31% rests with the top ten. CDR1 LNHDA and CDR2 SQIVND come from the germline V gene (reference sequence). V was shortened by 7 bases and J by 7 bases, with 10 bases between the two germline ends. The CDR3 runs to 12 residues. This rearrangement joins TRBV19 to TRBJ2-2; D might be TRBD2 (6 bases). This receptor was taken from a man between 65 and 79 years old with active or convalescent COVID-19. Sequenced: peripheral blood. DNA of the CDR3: TGTGCCAGTAATACCGGGGGCGGGGAGCTGTTTTTT. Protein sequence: CASNTGGGELFF.